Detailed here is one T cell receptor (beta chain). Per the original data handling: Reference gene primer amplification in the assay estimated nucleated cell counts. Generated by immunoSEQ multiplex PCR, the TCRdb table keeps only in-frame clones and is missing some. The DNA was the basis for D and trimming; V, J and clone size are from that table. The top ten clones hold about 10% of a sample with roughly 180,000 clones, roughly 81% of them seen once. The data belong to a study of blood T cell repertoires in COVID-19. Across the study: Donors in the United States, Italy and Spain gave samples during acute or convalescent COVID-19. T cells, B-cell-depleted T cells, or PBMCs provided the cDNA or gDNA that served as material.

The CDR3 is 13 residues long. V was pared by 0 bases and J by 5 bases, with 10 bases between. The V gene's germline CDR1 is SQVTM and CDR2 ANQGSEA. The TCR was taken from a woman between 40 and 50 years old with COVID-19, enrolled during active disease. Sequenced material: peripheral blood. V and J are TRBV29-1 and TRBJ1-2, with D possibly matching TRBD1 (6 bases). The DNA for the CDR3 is TGCAGCGTTGAAGAGTGGGGGCTTTATGGCTACACCTTC. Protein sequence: CSVEEWGLYGYTF.